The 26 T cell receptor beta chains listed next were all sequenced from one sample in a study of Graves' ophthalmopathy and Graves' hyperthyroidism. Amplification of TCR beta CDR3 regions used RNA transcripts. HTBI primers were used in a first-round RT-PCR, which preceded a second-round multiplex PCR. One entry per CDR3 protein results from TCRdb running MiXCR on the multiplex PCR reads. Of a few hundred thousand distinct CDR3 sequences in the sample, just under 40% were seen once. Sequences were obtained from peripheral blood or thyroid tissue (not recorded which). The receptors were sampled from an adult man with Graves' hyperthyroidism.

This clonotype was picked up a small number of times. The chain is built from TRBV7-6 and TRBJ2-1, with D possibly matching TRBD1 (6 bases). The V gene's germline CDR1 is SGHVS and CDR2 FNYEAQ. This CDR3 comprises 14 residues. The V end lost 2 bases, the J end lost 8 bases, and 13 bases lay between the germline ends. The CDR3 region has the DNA TGTGCCAGCAGCTTATCGTCCCAGGGGTATGAGCAGTTCTTC. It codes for CASSLSSQGYEQFF.

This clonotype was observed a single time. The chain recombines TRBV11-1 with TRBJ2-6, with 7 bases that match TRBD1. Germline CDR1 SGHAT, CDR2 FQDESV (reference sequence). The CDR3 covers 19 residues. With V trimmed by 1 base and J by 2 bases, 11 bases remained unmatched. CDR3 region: CASSLDVSFQGAGANVLTF. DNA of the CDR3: TGTGCCAGCAGCTTAGACGTTTCGTTTCAGGGGGCTGGGGCCAACGTCCTGACTTTC.

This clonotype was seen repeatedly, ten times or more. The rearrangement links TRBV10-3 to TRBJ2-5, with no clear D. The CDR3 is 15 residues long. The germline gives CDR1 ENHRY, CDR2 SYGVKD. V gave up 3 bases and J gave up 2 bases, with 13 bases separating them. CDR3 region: CAISDSRLLQETQYF. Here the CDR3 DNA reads TGTGCCATCAGTGATTCCAGACTCCTTCAAGAGACCCAGTACTTC.

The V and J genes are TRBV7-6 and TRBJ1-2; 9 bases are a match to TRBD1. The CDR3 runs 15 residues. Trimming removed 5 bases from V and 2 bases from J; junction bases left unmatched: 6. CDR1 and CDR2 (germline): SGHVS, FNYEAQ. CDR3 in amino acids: CASSPGTGLNYGYTF. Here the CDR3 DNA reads TGTGCCAGCAGCCCCGGGACAGGGCTGAACTATGGCTACACCTTC.

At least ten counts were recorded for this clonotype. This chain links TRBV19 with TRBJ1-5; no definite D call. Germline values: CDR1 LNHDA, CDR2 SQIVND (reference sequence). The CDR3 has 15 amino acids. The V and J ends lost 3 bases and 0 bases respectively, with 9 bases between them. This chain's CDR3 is CASSIRASSNQPQHF. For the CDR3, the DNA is TGTGCCAGTAGTATCCGGGCGAGTAGCAATCAGCCCCAGCATTTT.

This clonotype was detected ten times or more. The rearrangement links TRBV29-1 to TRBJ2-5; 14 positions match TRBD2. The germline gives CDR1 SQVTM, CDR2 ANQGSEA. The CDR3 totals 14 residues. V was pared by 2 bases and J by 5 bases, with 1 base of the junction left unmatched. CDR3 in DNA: TGCAGCGTTGAAAGACTAGCGGGAGGGGAGACCCAGTACTTC. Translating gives CSVERLAGGETQYF.

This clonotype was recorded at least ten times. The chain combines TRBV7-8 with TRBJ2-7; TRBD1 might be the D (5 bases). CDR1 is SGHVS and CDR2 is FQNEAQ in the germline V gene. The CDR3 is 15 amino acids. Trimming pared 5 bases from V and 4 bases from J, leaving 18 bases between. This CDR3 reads CASSLNDRQRYEQYF. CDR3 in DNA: TGTGCCAGCAGCCTCAATGATCGACAGAGGTACGAGCAGTACTTC. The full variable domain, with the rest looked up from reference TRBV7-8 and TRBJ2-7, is GAGVSQSPRYKVAKRGQDVALRCDPISGHVSLFWYQQALGQGPEFLTYFQNEAQLDKSGLPSDRFFAERPEGSVSTLKIQRTQQEDSAVYLCASSLNDRQRYEQYFGPGTRLTVT.

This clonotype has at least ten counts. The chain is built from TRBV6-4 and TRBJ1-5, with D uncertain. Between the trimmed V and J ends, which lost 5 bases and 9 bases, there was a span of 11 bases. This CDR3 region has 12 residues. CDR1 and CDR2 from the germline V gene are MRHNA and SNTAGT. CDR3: CASSNYPSPQHF. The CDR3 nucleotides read TGTGCCAGCAGTAACTACCCCTCGCCCCAGCATTTT.

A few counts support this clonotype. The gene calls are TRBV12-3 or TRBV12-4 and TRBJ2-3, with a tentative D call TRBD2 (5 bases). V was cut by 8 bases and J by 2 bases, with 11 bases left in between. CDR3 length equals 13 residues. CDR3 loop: CASSTSSTDTQYF. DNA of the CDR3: TGTGCCAGCTCTACTAGTTCCACAGATACGCAGTATTTT.

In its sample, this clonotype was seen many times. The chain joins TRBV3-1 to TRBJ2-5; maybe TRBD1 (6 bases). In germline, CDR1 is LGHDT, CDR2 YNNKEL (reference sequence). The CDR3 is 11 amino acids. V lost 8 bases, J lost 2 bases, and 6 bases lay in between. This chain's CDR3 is CASGQQETQYF. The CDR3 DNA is TGTGCCAGCGGACAGCAAGAGACCCAGTACTTC.

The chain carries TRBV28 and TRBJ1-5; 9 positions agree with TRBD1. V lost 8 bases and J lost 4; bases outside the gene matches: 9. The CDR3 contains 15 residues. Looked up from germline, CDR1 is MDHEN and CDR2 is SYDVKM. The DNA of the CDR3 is TGTGCCAGCGGGCAAACAGGGGGCGTGAATCAGCCCCAGCATTTT. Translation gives CASGQTGGVNQPQHF.

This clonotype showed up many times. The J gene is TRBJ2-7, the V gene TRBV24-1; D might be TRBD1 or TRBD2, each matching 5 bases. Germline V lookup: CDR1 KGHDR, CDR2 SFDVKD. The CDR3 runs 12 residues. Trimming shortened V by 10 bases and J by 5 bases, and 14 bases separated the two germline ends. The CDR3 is CATRGPSDEQYF. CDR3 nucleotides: TGTGCCACTAGGGGACCGTCCGACGAGCAGTACTTC.

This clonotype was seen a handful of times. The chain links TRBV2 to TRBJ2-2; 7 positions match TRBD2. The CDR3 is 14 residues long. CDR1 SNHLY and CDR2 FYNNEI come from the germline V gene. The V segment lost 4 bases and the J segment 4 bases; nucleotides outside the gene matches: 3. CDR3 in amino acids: CASSGLAATGELFF. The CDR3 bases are TGTGCCAGCAGTGGTCTAGCGGCCACCGGGGAGCTGTTTTTT.

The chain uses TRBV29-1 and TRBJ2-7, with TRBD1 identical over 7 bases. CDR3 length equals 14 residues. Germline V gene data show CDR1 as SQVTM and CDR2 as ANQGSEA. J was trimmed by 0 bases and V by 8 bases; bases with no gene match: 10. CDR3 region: CSQVRGPSSYEQYF. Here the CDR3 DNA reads TGCAGCCAAGTGAGGGGGCCAAGCTCCTACGAGCAGTACTTC.

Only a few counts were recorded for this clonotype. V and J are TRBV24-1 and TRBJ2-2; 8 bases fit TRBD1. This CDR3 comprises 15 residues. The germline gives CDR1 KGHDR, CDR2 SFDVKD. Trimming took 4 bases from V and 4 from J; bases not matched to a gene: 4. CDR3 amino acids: CATSERQGATGELFF. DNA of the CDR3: TGTGCCACCAGTGAGCGGCAGGGGGCCACCGGGGAGCTGTTTTTT.

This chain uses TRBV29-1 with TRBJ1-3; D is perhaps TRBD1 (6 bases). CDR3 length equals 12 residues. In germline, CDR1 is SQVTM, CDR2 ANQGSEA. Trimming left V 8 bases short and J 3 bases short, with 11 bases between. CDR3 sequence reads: CSSNRDGNTIYF. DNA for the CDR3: TGCAGCTCCAACAGGGATGGAAACACCATATATTTT.

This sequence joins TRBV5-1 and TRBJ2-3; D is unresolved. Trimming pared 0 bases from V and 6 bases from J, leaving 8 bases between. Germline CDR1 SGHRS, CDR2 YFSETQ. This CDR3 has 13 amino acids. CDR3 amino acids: CASSLEQADTQYF. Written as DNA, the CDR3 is TGCGCCAGCAGCTTGGAGCAGGCGGATACGCAGTATTTT.

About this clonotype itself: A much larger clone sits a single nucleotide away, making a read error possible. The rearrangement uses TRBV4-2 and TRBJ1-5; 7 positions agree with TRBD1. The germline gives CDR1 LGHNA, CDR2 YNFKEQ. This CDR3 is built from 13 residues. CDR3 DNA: TGTGTCAGCAGTCGGGACAGCCTTCAGCCCCAGCATTTT. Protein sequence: CVSSRDSLQPQHF.

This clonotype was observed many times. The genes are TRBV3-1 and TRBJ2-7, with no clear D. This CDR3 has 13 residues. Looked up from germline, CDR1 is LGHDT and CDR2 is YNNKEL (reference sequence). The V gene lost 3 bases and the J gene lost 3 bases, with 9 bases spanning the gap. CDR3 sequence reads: CASSHYGVYEQYF. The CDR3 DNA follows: TGTGCCAGCAGCCACTACGGAGTCTACGAGCAGTACTTC.

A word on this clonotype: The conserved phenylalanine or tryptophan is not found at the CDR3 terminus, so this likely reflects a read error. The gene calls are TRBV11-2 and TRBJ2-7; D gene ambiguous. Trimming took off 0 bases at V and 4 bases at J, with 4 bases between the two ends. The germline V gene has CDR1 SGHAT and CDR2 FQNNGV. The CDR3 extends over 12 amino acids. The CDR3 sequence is CASSLEGYEQYL. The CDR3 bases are TGTGCCAGCAGCTTAGAAGGATACGAGCAGTACCTC.

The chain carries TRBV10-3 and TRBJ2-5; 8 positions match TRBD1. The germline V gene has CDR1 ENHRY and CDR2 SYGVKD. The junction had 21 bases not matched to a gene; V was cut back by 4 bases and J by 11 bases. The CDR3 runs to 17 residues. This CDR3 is CAISADRVAGSIDEQYF. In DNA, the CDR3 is TGTGCCATCAGTGCGGACAGGGTGGCCGGTTCGATCGATGAGCAGTACTTC.

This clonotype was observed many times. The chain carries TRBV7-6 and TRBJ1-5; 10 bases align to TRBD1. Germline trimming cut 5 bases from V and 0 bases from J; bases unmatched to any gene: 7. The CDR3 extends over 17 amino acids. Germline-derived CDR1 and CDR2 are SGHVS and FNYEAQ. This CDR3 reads CASSAWTGGRSNQPQHF. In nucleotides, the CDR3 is TGTGCCAGCAGCGCTTGGACAGGGGGTCGTAGCAATCAGCCCCAGCATTTT.

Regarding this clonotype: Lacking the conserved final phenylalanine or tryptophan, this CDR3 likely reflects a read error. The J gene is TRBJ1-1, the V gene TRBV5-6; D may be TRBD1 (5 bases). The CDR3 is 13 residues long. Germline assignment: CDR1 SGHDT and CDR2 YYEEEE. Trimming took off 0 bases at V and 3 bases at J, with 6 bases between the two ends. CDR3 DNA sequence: TGTGCCAGCAGCTTGGCAGGGCACACTGAAGCTTTCTTA. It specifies CASSLAGHTEAFL.

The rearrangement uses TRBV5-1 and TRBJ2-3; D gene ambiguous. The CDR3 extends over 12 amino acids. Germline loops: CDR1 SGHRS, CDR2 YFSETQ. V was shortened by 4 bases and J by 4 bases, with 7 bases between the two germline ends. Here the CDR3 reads CASSLHADTQYF. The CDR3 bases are TGCGCCAGCAGCCTGCACGCAGATACGCAGTATTTT.

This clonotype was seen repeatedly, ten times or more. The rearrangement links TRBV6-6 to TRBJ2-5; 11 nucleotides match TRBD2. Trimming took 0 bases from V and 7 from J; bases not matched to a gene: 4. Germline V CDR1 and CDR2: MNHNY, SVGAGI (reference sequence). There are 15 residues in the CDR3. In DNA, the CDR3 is TGTGCCAGCAGTTACTCGGCTAGCGGGGGGAGGACCCAGTACTTC. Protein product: CASSYSASGGRTQYF.

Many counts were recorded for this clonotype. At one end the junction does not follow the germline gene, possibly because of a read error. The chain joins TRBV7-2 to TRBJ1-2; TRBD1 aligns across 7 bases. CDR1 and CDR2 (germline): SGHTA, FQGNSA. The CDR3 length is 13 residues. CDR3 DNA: TGTGCCAGCAGTTTAGGACAGGCGGATGGCTACACCTTC. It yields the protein CASSLGQADGYTF.